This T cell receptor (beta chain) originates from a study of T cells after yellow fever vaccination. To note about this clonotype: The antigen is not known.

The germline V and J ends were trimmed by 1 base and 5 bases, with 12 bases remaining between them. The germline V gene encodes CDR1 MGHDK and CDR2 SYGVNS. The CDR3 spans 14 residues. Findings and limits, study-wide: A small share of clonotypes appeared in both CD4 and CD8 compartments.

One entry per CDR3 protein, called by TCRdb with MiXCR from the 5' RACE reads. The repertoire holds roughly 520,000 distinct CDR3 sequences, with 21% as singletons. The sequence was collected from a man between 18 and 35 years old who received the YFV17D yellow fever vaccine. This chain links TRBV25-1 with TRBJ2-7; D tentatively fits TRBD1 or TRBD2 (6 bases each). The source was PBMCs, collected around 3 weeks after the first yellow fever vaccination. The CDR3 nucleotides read TGTGCCAGCAGTGAATCACGGGGGCCCAACGAGCAGTACTTC. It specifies CASSESRGPNEQYF.